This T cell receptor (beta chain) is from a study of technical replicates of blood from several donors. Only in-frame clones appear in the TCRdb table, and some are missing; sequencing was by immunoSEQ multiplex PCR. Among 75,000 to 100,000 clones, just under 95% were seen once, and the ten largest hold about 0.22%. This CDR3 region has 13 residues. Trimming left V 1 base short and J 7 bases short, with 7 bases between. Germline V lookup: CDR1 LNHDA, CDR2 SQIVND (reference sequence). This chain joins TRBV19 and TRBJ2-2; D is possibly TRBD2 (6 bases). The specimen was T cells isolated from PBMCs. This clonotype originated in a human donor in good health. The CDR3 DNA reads TGTGCCAGTAGTATAGTGACTAGCGGGGAGCTGTTTTTT. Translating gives CASSIVTSGELFF.